This entry lists 17 T cell receptor beta chains sequenced from one sample in a study of blood T cell repertoires in COVID-19. Only in-frame clones appear in the TCRdb table, and some are missing; sequencing was by immunoSEQ multiplex PCR. The table records a few hundred thousand clones, more than 85% of them present only once. Source material: PBMCs or T cells enriched from blood (not recorded which). The source is a woman under 40 who had recovered from COVID-19.

In this sample, this clone turned up once. This chain joins TRBV18 and TRBJ2-7, with 10 bases matching TRBD2. The V gene end was trimmed by 0 bases and the J gene end by 7 bases; junction bases not matched to a gene: 9. The CDR3 has 16 amino acids. Germline V lookup: CDR1 KGHSH, CDR2 LQKENI. CDR3 nucleotide sequence: TGTGCCAGCTCACCACCGGGAAGCGGGAGGGCCGGTGAGCAGTACTTC. It specifies CASSPPGSGRAGEQYF.

This clone appeared a few times. This chain uses TRBV6-5 with TRBJ1-3; D might be TRBD1 (5 bases). V was pared by 6 bases and J by 1 base, with 10 bases between. Per germline, CDR1 MNHEY and CDR2 SVGAGI. The length of the CDR3 is 14 residues. The CDR3 nucleotides read TGTGCCAGCAGACCAGGGATTTCTGGAAACACCATATATTTT. This codes for CASRPGISGNTIYF.

The chain is built from TRBV7-9 and TRBJ2-5; D unresolved. CDR3 size: 14 residues. Germline assignment: CDR1 SEHNR and CDR2 FQNEAQ (reference sequence). V dropped 6 bases and J dropped 4 bases, with 15 bases sitting between them. For the CDR3, the DNA is TGTGCCAGCAGTTCACTCCGGCCGGGAGAGACCCAGTACTTC. It yields the protein CASSSLRPGETQYF.

The CDR3 loop is CASSHSLQGISNGYTF. The CDR3 nucleotides are TGTGCCAGCAGCCACTCTTTACAGGGGATTTCTAATGGCTACACCTTC. J is TRBJ1-2 and V is TRBV3-1 (or the pseudogene TRBV3-2), with 7 bases fitting TRBD1. The CDR3 consists of 16 residues. CDR1 is LGHDT, CDR2 YNNKEL, per germline (reference sequence). Trimming removed 3 bases from V and 6 bases from J; junction bases left unmatched: 13.

CDR3 in DNA: TGTGCCAGCTCAAGGACTACCAGCTCCTACGAGCAGTACTTC. Encoded protein: CASSRTTSSYEQYF. The genes are TRBV18 and TRBJ2-7; D may be TRBD2 (6 bases). Germline CDR1 KGHSH, CDR2 LQKENI. The CDR3 is 14 amino acids. Trimming pared 5 bases from V and 0 bases from J, leaving 11 bases between.

The chain joins TRBV11-3 to TRBJ2-5; TRBD1 aligns across 7 bases. Germline loops: CDR1 SGHNT, CDR2 YENEEA. V lost 5 bases to trimming and J lost 4 bases; unmatched junction nucleotides: 16. The CDR3 sequence is 17 residues long. This CDR3 is CASSRGFADRVVETQYF. DNA for the CDR3: TGTGCCAGCAGCAGGGGATTTGCAGACAGGGTTGTAGAGACCCAGTACTTC.

The V call is TRBV7-3, the J call TRBJ1-1; D is perhaps TRBD1 (5 bases). CDR3 length equals 14 residues. Trimming shortened V by 3 bases and J by 6 bases, and 14 bases separated the two germline ends. CDR1 and CDR2 (germline): SGHTA, FQGTGA. CDR3 sequence: CASSFQSGDPEAFF. DNA of the CDR3: TGTGCCAGCAGCTTTCAATCGGGGGACCCTGAAGCTTTCTTT.

This clone was observed once. The rearrangement joins TRBV24-1 to TRBJ2-1, with 7 bases aligning to TRBD2. The CDR3 is made up of 11 amino acids. V trimming: 9 bases; J trimming: 9 bases; junction bases outside the gene matches: 4. CDR1 is KGHDR and CDR2 is SFDVKD in the germline V gene. Here the CDR3 reads CATYGGGEQFF. Here the CDR3 DNA reads TGTGCCACCTATGGGGGGGGTGAGCAGTTCTTC.

This clone has a single count. The chain couples TRBV28 to TRBJ2-3, with D maybe TRBD2 (6 bases). The V end was cut by 2 bases, the J end by 1 base, with 10 bases between. The CDR3 covers 15 residues. In germline, CDR1 is MDHEN, CDR2 SYDVKM. CDR3 residues: CASSLTGVGTDTQYF. CDR3 DNA sequence: TGTGCCAGCAGTTTAACGGGGGTCGGCACAGATACGCAGTATTTT.

This sequence joins TRBV5-4 and TRBJ2-5, with TRBD2 identical over 8 bases. J gave up 1 base and V 1 base, and 3 bases lay outside the gene matches. Germline-derived CDR1 and CDR2 are SGHNT and YYREEE (reference sequence). CDR3 size: 15 residues. The DNA for the CDR3 is TGTGCCAGCAGCTTGAGCGGGAGCCCCCAAGAGACCCAGTACTTC. Translation: CASSLSGSPQETQYF.

V gene TRBV30 combines with J gene TRBJ1-1; D uncertain. Looked up from germline, CDR1 is GTSNPN and CDR2 is SVGIG (reference sequence). This CDR3 has 13 residues. V was pared by 0 bases and J by 1 base, with 6 bases between. The CDR3 spells CAWSVLQNTEAFF. CDR3 in DNA: TGTGCCTGGAGTGTACTTCAGAACACTGAAGCTTTCTTT.

V and J are TRBV28 and TRBJ1-1, with a tentative D call TRBD1 (6 bases). Trimming left V 5 bases short and J 4 bases short, with 8 bases between. The CDR3 has 12 residues. Germline CDR1 and CDR2: MDHEN and SYDVKM. DNA of the CDR3: TGTGCCAGCAGTGAGGACAGCACTGAAGCTTTCTTT. Its protein is CASSEDSTEAFF. The full variable domain, in which reference TRBV28 and TRBJ1-1 provide the parts outside the CDR3, is DVKVTQSSRYLVKRTGEKVFLECVQDMDHENMFWYRQDPGLGLRLIYFSYDVKMKEKGDIPEGYSVSREKKERFSLILESASTNQTSMYLCASSEDSTEAFFGQGTRLTVV.

The J gene is TRBJ2-1, the V gene TRBV29-1; D unresolved. The CDR3 has 13 amino acids. Germline assignment: CDR1 SQVTM and CDR2 ANQGSEA. With 2 bases removed from V and 4 bases from J, the gap between germline ends came to 9 bases. CDR3 nucleotide sequence: TGCAGCGTTGAAAGGAGTCTATACAATGAGCAGTTCTTC. Encoded protein: CSVERSLYNEQFF.

The V call is TRBV30, the J call TRBJ1-6; D is possibly TRBD1 (6 bases). The CDR3 covers 19 residues. The germline CDR1 and CDR2 sequences are GTSNPN and SVGIG (reference sequence). Between the trimmed V and J ends, which lost 2 bases and 7 bases, there was a span of 27 bases. Here the CDR3 reads CAWSRTRTVPKLENSPLHF. DNA of the CDR3: TGTGCCTGGAGTCGAACCAGGACAGTCCCCAAGTTAGAAAATTCACCCCTCCACTTT.

This chain connects TRBV29-1 to TRBJ2-5; 10 bases fit TRBD2. The CDR3 sequence is 13 residues long. V was pared by 7 bases and J by 2 bases, with 4 bases of the junction left unmatched. CDR1 SQVTM and CDR2 ANQGSEA come from the germline V gene. The CDR3 here is CSARLAGQETQYF. Written as DNA, the CDR3 is TGCAGCGCCCGACTAGCGGGTCAAGAGACCCAGTACTTC.

This chain joins TRBV4-1 and TRBJ2-1, with 8 nucleotides matching TRBD2. The CDR3 has 11 amino acids. V lost 1 base, J lost 15 bases, and 2 bases stayed unmatched. Germline V CDR1 and CDR2: MGHRA, YSYEKL. In DNA, the CDR3 is TGCGCCAGCAGCCAAGCGGGGGGGCTGTTCTTC. Translating it yields CASSQAGGLFF.

This chain connects TRBV7-2 to TRBJ2-7, with 8 bases identical to TRBD2. Trimming removed 1 base from V and 7 bases from J; junction bases left unmatched: 12. This CDR3 comprises 16 residues. Germline V gene lookup returns CDR1 SGHTA and CDR2 FQGNSA. CDR3 DNA: TGTGCCAGCAGCTTAGAGGCTAGCGGGCCTTCGGGAGAGCAGTACTTC. This translates into CASSLEASGPSGEQYF. Complete variable domain (other parts from reference TRBV7-2 and TRBJ2-7): GAGVSQSPSNKVTEKGKDVELRCDPISGHTALYWYRQSLGQGLEFLIYFQGNSAPDKSGLPSDRFSAERTGGSVSTLTIQRTQQEDSAVYLCASSLEASGPSGEQYFGPGTRLTVT.